A single sample is the source of the 29 T cell receptor beta chains below, sequenced in a study of T-cell reconstitution after alpha-beta-depleted transplantation in children. Researchers prepared the TCRbeta library using unique molecular identifiers, the study reports. TCRdb used MiXCR to reprocess the PCR reads, holding one entry per CDR3 protein. The data show about 420,000 distinct CDR3 sequences, with around 15% seen just once and about 32% held by the top ten. The sample here was PBMCs, mostly from graft donor cells, taken 360 days after TCRalphabeta/CD19-depleted stem cell transplant. The receptors derive from a boy in the first two years of life who had a stem cell transplant for Wiskott-Aldrich syndrome, so the T cells may come from the graft donor.

The V and J genes are TRBV12-3 or TRBV12-4 and TRBJ1-5; D uncertain. Trimming left V 8 bases short and J 3 bases short, with 8 bases between. This CDR3 region has 12 residues. The CDR3, as DNA: TGTGCCAGCGAGGTATCCAATCAGCCCCAGCATTTT. It yields the protein CASEVSNQPQHF.

This chain joins TRBV7-7 and TRBJ2-1; D is possibly TRBD1 (6 bases). CDR1 is SSHAT, CDR2 FNYEAQ, per germline (reference sequence). V gave up 4 bases and J gave up 5 bases, with 15 bases separating them. This CDR3 contains 15 residues. In nucleotides, the CDR3 is TGTGCCAGCAGCTATGGGCAGGGGTTTAACAATGAGCAGTTCTTC. Translated, it gives CASSYGQGFNNEQFF.

This clonotype has a handful of counts. The V gene is TRBV6-5, the J gene TRBJ2-1, with a tentative D call TRBD2 (5 bases). Trimming stripped 4 bases from V and 9 bases from J, with 19 bases between. Looked up from germline, CDR1 is MNHEY and CDR2 is SVGAGI. CDR3 size: 15 residues. The CDR3 loop reads CASSLSPLGSGEQFF. CDR3 DNA sequence: TGTGCCAGCAGTTTATCCCCACTAGGGAGCGGTGAGCAGTTCTTC.

This clonotype was recorded at least ten times. The chain joins TRBV28 to TRBJ2-3; D gene ambiguous. This CDR3 spans 15 amino acids. The germline V and J ends were trimmed by 0 bases and 0 bases, with 7 bases remaining between them. Germline V gene data show CDR1 as MDHEN and CDR2 as SYDVKM. The CDR3 reads CASSLWGSSTDTQYF. The CDR3 DNA follows: TGTGCCAGCAGTTTATGGGGTTCTAGCACAGATACGCAGTATTTT. The variable domain in full, with the rest retrieved from reference TRBV28 and TRBJ2-3, is DVKVTQSSRYLVKRTGEKVFLECVQDMDHENMFWYRQDPGLGLRLIYFSYDVKMKEKGDIPEGYSVSREKKERFSLILESASTNQTSMYLCASSLWGSSTDTQYFGPGTRLTVL.

This clonotype was observed at least ten times. This chain uses TRBV7-2 with TRBJ1-2, with TRBD1 identical over 10 bases. CDR1 and CDR2 (germline): SGHTA, FQGNSA. V trimming: 5 bases; J trimming: 7 bases; junction bases outside the gene matches: 13. The CDR3 sequence is 16 residues long. The CDR3 protein is CASSLRPPGQGLGYTF. CDR3 nucleotides: TGTGCCAGCAGCCTCCGCCCCCCGGGACAGGGGCTTGGCTACACCTTC.

This sequence joins TRBV7-9 and TRBJ2-1; weak D call: TRBD2 (5 bases). The germline CDR1 and CDR2 sequences are SEHNR and FQNEAQ (reference sequence). The CDR3 has 16 amino acids. Trimming took 3 bases from V and 0 from J, leaving 12 bases between them. For the CDR3, the DNA is TGTGCCAGCAGCTTGAGGAGGTTGGGCTCCTACAATGAGCAGTTCTTC. Translated: CASSLRRLGSYNEQFF.

The genes are TRBV29-1 and TRBJ2-6; 7 nucleotides line up with TRBD2. CDR1 and CDR2 from the germline V gene are SQVTM and ANQGSEA. The J segment lost 1 base and the V segment lost 4 bases, leaving 1 base of the junction unmatched. This CDR3 contains 14 residues. This chain's CDR3 is CSVGGGSGANVLTF. DNA of the CDR3: TGCAGCGTTGGGGGGGGTTCTGGGGCCAACGTCCTGACTTTC.

This clonotype has just a few counts. The chain combines TRBV7-2 with TRBJ2-2; D ambiguous. The CDR3 consists of 13 residues. CDR1 and CDR2 from the germline V gene are SGHTA and FQGNSA. Trimming stripped 3 bases from V and 6 bases from J, with 8 bases between. The CDR3 DNA reads TGTGCCAGCAGCTTTCTCGGCGCCGGGGAGCTGTTTTTT. Residues: CASSFLGAGELFF.

This clonotype has just a few counts. The CDR3 region is CASSYSKWQGNPYEQYF. The CDR3 DNA follows: TGTGCCAGCAGTTACTCGAAGTGGCAGGGGAACCCCTACGAGCAGTACTTC. The chain is built from TRBV6-5 and TRBJ2-7, with D perhaps matching TRBD1 (6 bases). The CDR3 totals 17 residues. Germline V gene data show CDR1 as MNHEY and CDR2 as SVGAGI. V was shortened by 0 bases and J by 2 bases, with 17 bases between the two germline ends.

This clonotype was seen a few times. The chain carries TRBV27 and TRBJ2-4; maybe TRBD1 (6 bases). There are 13 residues in the CDR3. In germline, CDR1 is MNHEY, CDR2 SMNVEV (reference sequence). V lost 5 bases, J lost 7 bases, and 12 bases lay in between. The CDR3 DNA sequence: TGTGCCAGCAGTAGGACAGAAGTGAACATTCAGTACTTC. Protein product: CASSRTEVNIQYF.

The rearrangement joins TRBV7-6 to TRBJ2-1; D perhaps matches TRBD1 (5 bases). Germline CDR1 SGHVS, CDR2 FNYEAQ. The V end was cut by 1 base, the J end by 2 bases, with 12 bases between. The CDR3 has 16 amino acids. CDR3 DNA: TGTGCCAGCAGCTTAGATTACAGGTGGACCTACAATGAGCAGTTCTTC. It translates to CASSLDYRWTYNEQFF.

The chain links TRBV20-1 to TRBJ2-5; 7 bases are a match to TRBD2. Germline CDR1 is DFQATT and CDR2 is SNEGSKA (reference sequence). V was clipped by 1 base and J by 5 bases; unmatched bases: 4. This CDR3 has 13 residues. The CDR3 loop reads CSARAGGSETQYF. CDR3 coding DNA: TGCAGTGCTAGAGCGGGCGGGAGTGAGACCCAGTACTTC.

The rearrangement uses TRBV25-1 and TRBJ2-7, with a tentative D call TRBD2 (5 bases). In germline, CDR1 is MGHDK, CDR2 SYGVNS. V lost 3 bases to trimming and J lost 3 bases, with 21 bases between them. The CDR3 has 17 residues. The CDR3 loop reads CASSESAGRPRYYEQYF. CDR3 nucleotides: TGTGCCAGCAGTGAGTCGGCGGGCCGGCCGAGGTACTACGAGCAGTACTTC.

V and J are TRBV6-1 and TRBJ1-3; 7 bases fit TRBD1. The trim removed 6 bases at V and 4 bases at J, leaving 6 bases unmatched. CDR1 is MNHNS, CDR2 SASEGT, per germline. This CDR3 is built from 14 residues. The CDR3: CASSIQGWGNTIYF. The CDR3 region has the DNA TGTGCCAGCAGCATACAGGGGTGGGGAAACACCATATATTTT.

This clonotype occurred a few times. The chain employs TRBV7-8 and TRBJ2-5; TRBD2 matches at 10 bases. The CDR3 spans 17 residues. V was pared by 5 bases and J by 0 bases, with 9 bases of the junction left unmatched. In germline, CDR1 is SGHVS, CDR2 FQNEAQ. The CDR3 region is CASSPFSGLADQETQYF. The DNA for the CDR3 is TGTGCCAGCAGCCCTTTTTCCGGACTAGCGGACCAAGAGACCCAGTACTTC.

This clonotype came up a few times. V and J are TRBV2 and TRBJ1-6; TRBD1 matches 10 bases. CDR1 and CDR2 (germline): SNHLY, FYNNEI. The V and J ends lost 6 bases and 9 bases, in that order; junction bases with no gene match: 5. The length of the CDR3 is 14 residues. In DNA, the CDR3 is TGTGCCAGCAGGTTGGACAGGGGGAGTTCACCCCTCCACTTT. Translating it yields CASRLDRGSSPLHF.

V gene TRBV25-1 combines with J gene TRBJ2-1, with D perhaps given as TRBD1 or TRBD2 (6 bases each). Germline lookup yields CDR1 MGHDK and CDR2 SYGVNS. V was cut by 2 bases and J by 2 bases, with 16 bases left in between. This CDR3 is built from 17 residues. The CDR3 DNA follows: TGTGCCAGCAGTGAACGCCGTACAGGGAGGACCTACAATGAGCAGTTCTTC. Residues: CASSERRTGRTYNEQFF.

This clonotype was found a few times. The J gene is TRBJ1-2, the V gene TRBV18, with D maybe TRBD1 (6 bases). Germline V lookup: CDR1 KGHSH, CDR2 LQKENI. V dropped 3 bases and J dropped 1 base, with 12 bases sitting between them. The CDR3 consists of 15 residues. Written as DNA, the CDR3 is TGTGCCAGCTCACCCACCCTACAGGGTAACTATGGCTACACCTTC. Protein: CASSPTLQGNYGYTF.

The V gene is TRBV5-1, the J gene TRBJ2-1; D is unresolved. The germline gives CDR1 SGHRS, CDR2 YFSETQ. V lost 0 bases, J lost 4 bases, and 8 bases lay in between. The length of the CDR3 is 14 residues. The CDR3: CASSLASAYNEQFF. The CDR3 region has the DNA TGCGCCAGCAGCTTGGCCTCTGCTTACAATGAGCAGTTCTTC.

The gene calls are TRBV13 and TRBJ1-2, with D hard to call. This CDR3 has 12 amino acids. V shed 5 bases and J shed 0 bases, with 4 bases lying between them. Germline CDR1 reads PRHDT; CDR2 reads FYEKMQ (reference sequence). The CDR3 loop reads CASSETNYGYTF. The CDR3 DNA follows: TGTGCCAGCAGCGAAACTAACTATGGCTACACCTTC.

The chain joins TRBV7-9 to TRBJ2-7; 11 bases agree with TRBD1. The CDR3 runs 17 residues. Germline trimming cut 0 bases from V and 3 bases from J; bases unmatched to any gene: 7. In germline, CDR1 is SEHNR, CDR2 FQNEAQ (reference sequence). The CDR3 here is CASSLADRGLFFYEQYF. DNA of the CDR3: TGTGCCAGCAGCTTAGCGGACAGGGGGCTGTTTTTCTACGAGCAGTACTTC.

This clonotype was recorded many times. The gene calls are TRBV5-1 and TRBJ2-3, with 13 nucleotides matching TRBD2. After removal of 4 bases from V and 4 bases from J, the junction contained 9 bases not matched to a gene. Germline CDR1 SGHRS, CDR2 YFSETQ. CDR3 length: 17 amino acids. The CDR3 DNA follows: TGCGCCAGCAGCCCGATACTAGCGGGGGGGATCGCAGATACGCAGTATTTT. Protein sequence: CASSPILAGGIADTQYF. Full variable domain (missing parts from reference TRBV5-1 and TRBJ2-3): KAGVTQTPRYLIKTRGQQVTLSCSPISGHRSVSWYQQTPGQGLQFLFEYFSETQRNKGNFPGRFSGRQFSNSRSEMNVSTLELGDSALYLCASSPILAGGIADTQYFGPGTRLTVL.

The V and J genes are TRBV2 and TRBJ2-1; 10 bases agree with TRBD2. V lost 3 bases to trimming and J lost 7 bases; unmatched junction nucleotides: 9. This CDR3 spans 16 amino acids. Per the germline V gene, CDR1 is SNHLY and CDR2 is FYNNEI. CDR3 residues: CASSEGSGRAANEQFF. The CDR3 DNA follows: TGTGCCAGCAGTGAGGGAAGCGGGAGGGCCGCGAATGAGCAGTTCTTC. Full variable domain (rest looked up from reference TRBV2 and TRBJ2-1): EPEVTQTPSHQVTQMGQEVILRCVPISNHLYFYWYRQILGQKVEFLVSFYNNEISEKSEIFDDQFSVERPDGSNFTLKIRSTKLEDSAMYFCASSEGSGRAANEQFFGPGTRLTVL.

This clonotype was counted between two and nine times. This chain links TRBV10-3 with TRBJ2-3, with 10 bases lining up with TRBD2. The CDR3 loop spans 14 amino acids. Germline V gene sequence: CDR1 ENHRY, CDR2 SYGVKD. With 6 bases clipped from V and 3 bases from J, the junction kept 3 bases outside the gene matches. The CDR3: CAIRSGRGTDTQYF. DNA for the CDR3: TGTGCCATCAGGAGCGGGAGGGGTACAGATACGCAGTATTTT.

This chain uses TRBV5-1 with TRBJ1-2; 9 bases line up with TRBD1. The J segment lost 6 bases and the V segment lost 4 bases, leaving 7 bases of the junction unmatched. This CDR3 comprises 14 residues. Germline assignment: CDR1 SGHRS and CDR2 YFSETQ. CDR3: CASSLTDRGHGYTF. The CDR3 coding sequence is TGCGCCAGCAGCCTTACGGACAGGGGTCATGGCTACACCTTC.

This rearrangement joins TRBV27 to TRBJ2-3; maybe TRBD2 (6 bases). CDR3 length: 17 amino acids. CDR1 is MNHEY and CDR2 is SMNVEV in the germline V gene (reference sequence). The V end was cut by 5 bases, the J end by 2 bases, with 20 bases between. CDR3: CASSPKLKRVPTDTQYF. CDR3 DNA: TGTGCCAGCAGTCCGAAACTCAAGCGGGTCCCCACAGATACGCAGTATTTT.

The chain uses TRBV4-1 and TRBJ2-7, with D possibly TRBD2 on 6 matching bases. CDR3 length: 17 residues. Germline CDR1 and CDR2: MGHRA and YSYEKL. The germline V and J ends were trimmed by 1 base and 6 bases, with 22 bases remaining between them. CDR3 residues: CASSQGGKGTSLGEQYF. CDR3 coding DNA: TGCGCCAGCAGCCAAGGAGGTAAAGGGACTTCTCTCGGCGAGCAGTACTTC.

This clonotype appeared once. V and J are TRBV7-9 and TRBJ2-2; D unresolved. Trimming removed 5 bases from V and 9 bases from J, with 10 bases in between. Germline V CDR1 and CDR2: SEHNR, FQNEAQ (reference sequence). CDR3 length: 12 residues. CDR3 in amino acids: CASSRTLRELFF. Here the CDR3 DNA reads TGTGCCAGCAGCCGGACCCTTCGGGAGCTGTTTTTT.

The genes are TRBV20-1 and TRBJ1-5; D is unclear. The CDR3 totals 13 residues. The germline gives CDR1 DFQATT, CDR2 SNEGSKA (reference sequence). The germline V and J ends were trimmed by 4 bases and 2 bases, with 9 bases remaining between them. The CDR3 bases are TGCAGTGCTATCATGACGGGCAATCAGCCCCAGCATTTT. Its protein is CSAIMTGNQPQHF.